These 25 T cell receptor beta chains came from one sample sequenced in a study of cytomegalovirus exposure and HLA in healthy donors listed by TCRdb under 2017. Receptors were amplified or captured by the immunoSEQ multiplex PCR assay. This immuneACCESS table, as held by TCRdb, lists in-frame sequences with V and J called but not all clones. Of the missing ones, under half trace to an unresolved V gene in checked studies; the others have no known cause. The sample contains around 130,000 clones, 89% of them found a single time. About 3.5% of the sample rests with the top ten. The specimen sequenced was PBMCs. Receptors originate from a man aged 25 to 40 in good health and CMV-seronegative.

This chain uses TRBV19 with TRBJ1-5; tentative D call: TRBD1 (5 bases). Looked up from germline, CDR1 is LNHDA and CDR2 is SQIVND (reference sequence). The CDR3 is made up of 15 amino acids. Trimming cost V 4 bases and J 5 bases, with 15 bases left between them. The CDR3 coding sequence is TGTGCCAGTAGTAAGAGGTGGGGGGTCGATCAGCCCCAGCATTTT. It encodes CASSKRWGVDQPQHF.

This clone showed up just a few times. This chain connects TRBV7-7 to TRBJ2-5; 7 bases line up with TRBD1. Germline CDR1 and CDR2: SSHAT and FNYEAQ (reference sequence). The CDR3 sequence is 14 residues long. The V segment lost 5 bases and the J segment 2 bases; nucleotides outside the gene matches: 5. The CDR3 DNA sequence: TGTGCCAGCAGCCCAGGGACAGCTCAAGAGACCCAGTACTTC. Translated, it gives CASSPGTAQETQYF.

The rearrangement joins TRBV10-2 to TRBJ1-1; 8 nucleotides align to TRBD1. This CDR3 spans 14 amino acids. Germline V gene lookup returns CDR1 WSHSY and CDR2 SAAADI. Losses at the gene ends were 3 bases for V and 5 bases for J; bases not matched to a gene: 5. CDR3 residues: CASSDSTGDTEAFF. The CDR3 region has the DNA TGCGCCAGCAGTGACTCGACAGGGGATACTGAAGCTTTCTTT.

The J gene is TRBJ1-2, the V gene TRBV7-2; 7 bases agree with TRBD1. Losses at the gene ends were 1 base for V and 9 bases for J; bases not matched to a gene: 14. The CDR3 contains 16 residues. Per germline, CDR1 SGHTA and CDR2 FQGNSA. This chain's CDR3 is CASSLVARGVTSSYTF. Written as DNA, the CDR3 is TGTGCCAGCAGCTTAGTCGCCAGGGGGGTAACTAGTAGCTACACCTTC.

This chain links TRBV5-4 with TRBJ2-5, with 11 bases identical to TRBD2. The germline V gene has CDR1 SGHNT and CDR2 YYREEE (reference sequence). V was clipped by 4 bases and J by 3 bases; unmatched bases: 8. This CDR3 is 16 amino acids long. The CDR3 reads CASSRSGTSGKETQYF. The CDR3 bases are TGTGCCAGCAGCAGGTCCGGGACTAGCGGTAAAGAGACCCAGTACTTC.

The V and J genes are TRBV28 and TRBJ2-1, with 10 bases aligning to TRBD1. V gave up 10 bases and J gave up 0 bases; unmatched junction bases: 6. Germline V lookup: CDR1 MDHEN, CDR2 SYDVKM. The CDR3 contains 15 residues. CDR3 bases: TGTGCCACCGACAGGGGGCAAAGCTCCTACAATGAGCAGTTCTTC. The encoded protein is CATDRGQSSYNEQFF.

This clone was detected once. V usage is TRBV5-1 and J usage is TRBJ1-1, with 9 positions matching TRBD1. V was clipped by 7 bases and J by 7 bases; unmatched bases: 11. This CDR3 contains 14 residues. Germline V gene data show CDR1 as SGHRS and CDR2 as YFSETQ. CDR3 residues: CASCLTGGKDEAFF. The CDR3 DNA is TGCGCCAGCTGCCTGACAGGGGGGAAAGATGAAGCTTTCTTT.

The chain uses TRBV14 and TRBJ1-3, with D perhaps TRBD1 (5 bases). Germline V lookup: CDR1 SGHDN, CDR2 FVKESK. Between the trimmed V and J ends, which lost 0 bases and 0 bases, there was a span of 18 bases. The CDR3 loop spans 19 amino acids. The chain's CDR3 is CASSQDRIDSTDSGNTIYF. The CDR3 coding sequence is TGTGCCAGCAGCCAAGATCGAATAGACAGCACTGACTCTGGAAACACCATATATTTT.

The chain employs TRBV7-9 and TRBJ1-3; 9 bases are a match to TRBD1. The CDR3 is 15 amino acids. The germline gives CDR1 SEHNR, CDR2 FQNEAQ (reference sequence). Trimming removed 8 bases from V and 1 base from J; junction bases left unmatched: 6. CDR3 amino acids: CASGSGTGSGNTIYF. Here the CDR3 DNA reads TGTGCCAGCGGTAGTGGGACAGGGTCTGGAAACACCATATATTTT.

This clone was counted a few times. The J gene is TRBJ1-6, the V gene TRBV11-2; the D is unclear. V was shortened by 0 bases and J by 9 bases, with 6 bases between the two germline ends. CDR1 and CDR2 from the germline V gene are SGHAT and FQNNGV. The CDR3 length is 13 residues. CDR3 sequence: CASSLDRPSPLHF. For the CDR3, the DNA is TGTGCCAGCAGCTTAGATCGTCCTTCACCCCTCCACTTT.

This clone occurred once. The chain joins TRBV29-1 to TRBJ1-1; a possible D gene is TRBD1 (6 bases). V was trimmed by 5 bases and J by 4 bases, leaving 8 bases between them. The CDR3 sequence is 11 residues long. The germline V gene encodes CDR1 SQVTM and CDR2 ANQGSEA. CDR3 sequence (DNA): TGCAGCGTTATGGGGGCCACTGAAGCTTTCTTT. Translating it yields CSVMGATEAFF.

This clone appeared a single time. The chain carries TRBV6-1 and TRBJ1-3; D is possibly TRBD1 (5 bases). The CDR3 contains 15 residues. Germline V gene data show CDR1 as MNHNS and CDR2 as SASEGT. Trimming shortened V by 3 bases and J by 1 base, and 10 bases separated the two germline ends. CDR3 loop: CASSEGRGSGNTIYF. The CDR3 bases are TGTGCCAGCAGTGAGGGGAGGGGATCTGGAAACACCATATATTTT.

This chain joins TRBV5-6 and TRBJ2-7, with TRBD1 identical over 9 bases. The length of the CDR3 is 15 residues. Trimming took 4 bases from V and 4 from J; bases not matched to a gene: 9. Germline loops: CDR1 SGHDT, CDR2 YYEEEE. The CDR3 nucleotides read TGTGCCAGCAGCCTGGGGGACAGGGCGGTTTACGAGCAGTACTTC. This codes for CASSLGDRAVYEQYF.

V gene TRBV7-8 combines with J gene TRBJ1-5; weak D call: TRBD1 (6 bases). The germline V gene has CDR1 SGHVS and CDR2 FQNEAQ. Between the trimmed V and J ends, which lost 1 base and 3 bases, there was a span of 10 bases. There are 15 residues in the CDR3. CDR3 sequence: CASSLDREHNQPQHF. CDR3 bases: TGTGCCAGCAGCTTAGACAGGGAACACAATCAGCCCCAGCATTTT.

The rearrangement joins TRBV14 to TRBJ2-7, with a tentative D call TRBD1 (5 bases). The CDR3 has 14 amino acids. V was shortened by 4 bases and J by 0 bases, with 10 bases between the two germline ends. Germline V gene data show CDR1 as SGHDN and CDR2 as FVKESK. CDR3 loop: CASSPQGPSYEQYF. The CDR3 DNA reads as TGTGCCAGCAGCCCCCAGGGCCCCTCCTACGAGCAGTACTTC.

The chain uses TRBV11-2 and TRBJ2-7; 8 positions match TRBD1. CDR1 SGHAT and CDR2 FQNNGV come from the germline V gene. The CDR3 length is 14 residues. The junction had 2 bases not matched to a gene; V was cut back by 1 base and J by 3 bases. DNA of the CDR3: TGTGCCAGCAGCTTAGGGACAGGGATCTACGAGCAGTACTTC. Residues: CASSLGTGIYEQYF. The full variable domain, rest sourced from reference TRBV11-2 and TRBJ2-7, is EAGVAQSPRYKIIEKRQSVAFWCNPISGHATLYWYQQILGQGPKLLIQFQNNGVVDDSQLPKDRFSAERLKGVDSTLKIQPAKLEDSAVYLCASSLGTGIYEQYFGPGTRLTVT.

The CDR3 loop is CASRSGQGDTDTQYF. CDR3 DNA sequence: TGTGCCAGCAGATCGGGGCAGGGGGACACAGATACGCAGTATTTT. The chain uses TRBV5-6 and TRBJ2-3; 7 positions agree with TRBD1. The junction had 8 bases not matched to a gene; V was cut back by 5 bases and J by 2 bases. Germline assignment: CDR1 SGHDT and CDR2 YYEEEE. The CDR3 is 15 residues long.

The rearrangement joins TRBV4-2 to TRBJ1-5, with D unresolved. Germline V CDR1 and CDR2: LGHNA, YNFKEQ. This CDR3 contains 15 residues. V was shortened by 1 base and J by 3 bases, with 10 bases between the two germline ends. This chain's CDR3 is CASSQVRSYNQPQHF. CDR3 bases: TGTGCCAGCAGCCAAGTCAGGTCCTACAATCAGCCCCAGCATTTT.

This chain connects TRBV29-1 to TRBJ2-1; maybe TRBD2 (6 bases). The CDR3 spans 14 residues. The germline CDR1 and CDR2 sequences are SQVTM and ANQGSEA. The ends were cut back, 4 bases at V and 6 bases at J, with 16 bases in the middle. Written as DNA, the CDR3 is TGCAGCGTTGGAAGGGGTGTCGGGAGCAATGAGCAGTTCTTC. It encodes CSVGRGVGSNEQFF.

CDR3 residues: CASSPQDRNNQPQHF. Here the CDR3 DNA reads TGTGCCAGCAGCCCCCAGGACAGGAACAATCAGCCCCAGCATTTT. The rearrangement joins TRBV28 to TRBJ1-5; 7 nucleotides agree with TRBD1. This CDR3 is 15 amino acids long. Losses at the gene ends were 6 bases for V and 3 bases for J; bases not matched to a gene: 8. Looked up from germline, CDR1 is MDHEN and CDR2 is SYDVKM.

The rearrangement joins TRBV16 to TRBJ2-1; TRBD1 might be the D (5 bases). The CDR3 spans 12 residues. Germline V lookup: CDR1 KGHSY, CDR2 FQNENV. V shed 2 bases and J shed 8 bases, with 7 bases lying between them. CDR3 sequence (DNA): TGTGCCAGCAGCCAACAGGGCTATGAGCAGTTCTTC. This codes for CASSQQGYEQFF.

As DNA, the CDR3 is TGTGCCAGCACCCCATTGGGGAGGGCCCAAGGGGTGGAGACCCAGTACTTC. Encoded protein: CASTPLGRAQGVETQYF. V gene TRBV27 combines with J gene TRBJ2-5; TRBD2 matches 7 bases. The CDR3 contains 17 residues. Trimming at V came to 7 bases and at J to 5 bases, leaving 19 bases not matched to a gene. CDR1 and CDR2 (germline): MNHEY, SMNVEV (reference sequence).

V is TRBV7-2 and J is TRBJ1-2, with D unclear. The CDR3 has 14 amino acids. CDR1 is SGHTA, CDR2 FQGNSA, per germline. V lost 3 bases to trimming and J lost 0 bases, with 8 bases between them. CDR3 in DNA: TGTGCCAGCAGCTTCGATGGAGCTAACTATGGCTACACCTTC. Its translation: CASSFDGANYGYTF.

The CDR3 coding sequence is TGTGCCAGCAGCCAAGATCGGCAGGGACAGCCCCAGCATTTT. This codes for CASSQDRQGQPQHF. V usage is TRBV4-2 and J usage is TRBJ1-5, with D possibly being TRBD1 (5 bases). V was trimmed by 0 bases and J by 7 bases, leaving 10 bases between them. Looked up from germline, CDR1 is LGHNA and CDR2 is YNFKEQ. There are 14 residues in the CDR3.

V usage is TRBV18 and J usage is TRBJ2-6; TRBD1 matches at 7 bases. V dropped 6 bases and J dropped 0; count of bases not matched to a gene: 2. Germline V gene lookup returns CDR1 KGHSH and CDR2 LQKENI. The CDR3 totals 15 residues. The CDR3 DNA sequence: TGTGCCAGCTCGACAGGGAACTCTGGGGCCAACGTCCTGACTTTC. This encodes CASSTGNSGANVLTF.